Presented here are 18 T cell receptor beta chains from one specimen sequenced in a study of blood T cell repertoires in COVID-19. The method was immunoSEQ multiplex PCR; TCRdb's version includes in-frame clones alone and lacks a portion of them. The sample records over 100,000 clones, 70% to 85% being singletons. The material sequenced was peripheral blood. All receptors derive from a woman of 80 years or more with active or convalescent COVID-19.

This clone occurred a few times. The CDR3 DNA follows: TGTGCCAGCAGCCGTTCGACTAGCGGCTACGAGCAGTACTTC. Translation gives CASSRSTSGYEQYF. The genes are TRBV5-4 and TRBJ2-7, with TRBD2 identical over 9 bases. This CDR3 is built from 14 residues. CDR1 and CDR2 (germline): SGHNT, YYREEE (reference sequence). Trimming cost V 4 bases and J 3 bases; bases outside gene matches: 5.

The chain has TRBV28 and TRBJ1-2; no clear D gene. Germline V gene lookup returns CDR1 MDHEN and CDR2 SYDVKM. The V gene lost 2 bases and the J gene lost 1 base, with 11 bases spanning the gap. There are 15 residues in the CDR3. CDR3 residues: CASSLVGQNNYGYTF. The CDR3 coding sequence is TGTGCCAGCAGTTTAGTTGGGCAGAATAACTATGGCTACACCTTC.

The chain links TRBV5-1 to TRBJ1-1; no definite D call. Germline values: CDR1 SGHRS, CDR2 YFSETQ. The ends were cut back, 0 bases at V and 0 bases at J, with 9 bases in the middle. This CDR3 comprises 15 residues. CDR3 bases: TGCGCCAGCAGCTTGGGGACGGGGATGAACACTGAAGCTTTCTTT. Its translation: CASSLGTGMNTEAFF.

The chain is built from TRBV3-1 (or the pseudogene TRBV3-2) and TRBJ2-2; 8 nucleotides line up with TRBD1. Trimming removed 3 bases from V and 9 bases from J; junction bases left unmatched: 15. Germline V gene data show CDR1 as LGHDT and CDR2 as YNNKEL (reference sequence). The CDR3 has 17 amino acids. CDR3 residues: CASSQTSGTGSTRELFF. Here the CDR3 DNA reads TGTGCCAGCAGCCAGACATCCGGGACAGGTTCTACACGGGAGCTGTTTTTT.

The gene calls are TRBV6-5 and TRBJ1-2; no firm D call. The V gene lost 6 bases and the J gene lost 8 bases, with 16 bases spanning the gap. CDR1 is MNHEY, CDR2 SVGAGI, per germline. The CDR3 contains 13 residues. The CDR3 here is CASRSAGRAGYTF. In DNA form, the CDR3 reads TGTGCCAGCAGATCGGCGGGGAGGGCGGGCTACACCTTC.

The rearrangement uses TRBV23-1 and TRBJ1-6, with D hard to call. TRBV23-1 is given ORF status, its function remaining uncertain. The ends were cut back, 4 bases at V and 0 bases at J, with 19 bases in the middle. The CDR3 is 19 residues long. CDR3 bases: TGCGCCAGCAGTCTTCGACAAAGGCTGAACAGCTCCTATAATTCACCCCTCCACTTT. It yields the protein CASSLRQRLNSSYNSPLHF.

In this sample, this clone turned up a few times. V is TRBV6-6 and J is TRBJ2-1; D perhaps matches TRBD1 (6 bases). Trimming stripped 5 bases from V and 7 bases from J, with 15 bases between. The CDR3 consists of 14 residues. Per germline, CDR1 MNHNY and CDR2 SVGAGI (reference sequence). This CDR3 is CASSPGESRNEQFF. CDR3 coding DNA: TGTGCCAGCAGTCCAGGGGAGAGTCGAAATGAGCAGTTCTTC.

V usage is TRBV5-1 and J usage is TRBJ2-3, with 8 nucleotides matching TRBD2. The CDR3 runs 20 residues. Germline trimming cut 2 bases from V and 1 base from J; bases unmatched to any gene: 18. Germline-derived CDR1 and CDR2 are SGHRS and YFSETQ. CDR3 in DNA: TGCGCCAGCAGCTTAATTAGCGGGGCGGTCGTTAGAGGGGGCACAGATACGCAGTATTTT. Amino acid sequence: CASSLISGAVVRGGTDTQYF.

The V and J genes are TRBV5-1 and TRBJ2-2, with 7 nucleotides matching TRBD2. The CDR3 loop spans 15 amino acids. Germline CDR1 reads SGHRS; CDR2 reads YFSETQ. J was trimmed by 3 bases and V by 0 bases; bases with no gene match: 2. The CDR3 nucleotides are TGCGCCAGCAGCTTGGGCGGGAGCCACACCGGGGAGCTGTTTTTT. Its translation: CASSLGGSHTGELFF. Supplemented by reference TRBV5-1 and TRBJ2-2, the full variable domain reads KAGVTQTPRYLIKTRGQQVTLSCSPISGHRSVSWYQQTPGQGLQFLFEYFSETQRNKGNFPGRFSGRQFSNSRSEMNVSTLELGDSALYLCASSLGGSHTGELFFGEGSRLTVL.

The J gene is TRBJ1-1, the V gene TRBV5-1, with D hard to call. The V gene's germline CDR1 is SGHRS and CDR2 YFSETQ. The V gene lost 1 base and the J gene lost 0 bases, with 13 bases spanning the gap. The CDR3 totals 16 residues. CDR3 loop: CASSLQAGSMNTEAFF. The CDR3 region has the DNA TGCGCCAGCAGCTTGCAGGCGGGAAGTATGAACACTGAAGCTTTCTTT.

This chain uses TRBV2 with TRBJ2-1, with 7 positions matching TRBD2. V lost 11 bases, J lost 1 base, and 5 bases stayed unmatched. CDR1 and CDR2 from the germline V gene are SNHLY and FYNNEI. CDR3 length equals 13 residues. CDR3 sequence reads: CAGSLASYNEQFF. For the CDR3, the DNA is TGTGCCGGGTCACTAGCGTCCTACAATGAGCAGTTCTTC.

The chain combines TRBV24-1 with TRBJ1-4; a weak D match, TRBD1 (6 bases). Germline lookup yields CDR1 KGHDR and CDR2 SFDVKD. The CDR3 covers 12 residues. Trimming removed 3 bases from V and 8 bases from J, with 6 bases in between. CDR3 residues: CATSDQGEKLFF. The DNA of the CDR3 is TGTGCCACCAGTGATCAGGGGGAAAAACTGTTTTTT.

This sequence joins TRBV9 and TRBJ2-3, with TRBD2 matching 10 bases. CDR3 length: 16 amino acids. The V and J ends lost 0 bases and 2 bases, in that order; junction bases with no gene match: 3. Germline loops: CDR1 SGDLS, CDR2 YYNGEE. In nucleotides, the CDR3 is TGTGCCAGCAGCGTAGGGACTAGCGGAGCCACAGATACGCAGTATTTT. This sequence encodes CASSVGTSGATDTQYF. Using reference TRBV9 and TRBJ2-3 for the parts outside the CDR3, the full variable domain is DSGVTQTPKHLITATGQRVTLRCSPRSGDLSVYWYQQSLDQGLQFLIQYYNGEERAKGNILERFSAQQFPDLHSELNLSSLELGDSALYFCASSVGTSGATDTQYFGPGTRLTVL.

V and J are TRBV12-3 or TRBV12-4 and TRBJ1-1; D remains ambiguous. V lost 6 bases to trimming and J lost 7 bases, with 15 bases between them. This CDR3 comprises 13 residues. The CDR3 region has the DNA TGTGCCAGCAGGAGGTTGACGGCTGGTGAAGCTTTCTTT. Translation gives CASRRLTAGEAFF.

The chain combines TRBV20-1 with TRBJ1-1; weak D call: TRBD1 (5 bases). V was trimmed by 6 bases and J by 3 bases, leaving 8 bases between them. Germline V gives CDR1 DFQATT, CDR2 SNEGSKA (reference sequence). There are 11 residues in the CDR3. The CDR3, as DNA: TGCAGTGCCCCGGGGGACACTGAAGCTTTCTTT. Residues: CSAPGDTEAFF.

This chain uses TRBV6-5 with TRBJ1-2; D may be TRBD1 (5 bases). Germline V gives CDR1 MNHEY, CDR2 SVGAGI. CDR3 length equals 16 residues. Trimming shortened V by 2 bases and J by 8 bases, and 21 bases separated the two germline ends. The CDR3 region has the DNA TGTGCCAGCAGTTACACGCCTAGGGACTGGCCCTGGGGCTACACCTTC. This gives the protein CASSYTPRDWPWGYTF.

The chain joins TRBV10-2 to TRBJ1-2; 9 bases are a match to TRBD1. After removal of 0 bases from V and 4 bases from J, the junction contained 3 bases not matched to a gene. Germline V CDR1 and CDR2: WSHSY, SAAADI. The CDR3 consists of 15 residues. The CDR3 sequence is CASSESGTGIYGYTF. The CDR3 region has the DNA TGCGCCAGCAGTGAGTCGGGGACAGGGATCTATGGCTACACCTTC.

The chain has TRBV5-1 and TRBJ2-5; D remains ambiguous. V lost 0 bases, J lost 1 base, and 13 bases lay in between. This CDR3 spans 16 amino acids. Germline V gene sequence: CDR1 SGHRS, CDR2 YFSETQ. CDR3 residues: CASSLVGRPLQETQYF. CDR3 coding DNA: TGCGCCAGCAGCTTGGTAGGCAGGCCGCTCCAAGAGACCCAGTACTTC.